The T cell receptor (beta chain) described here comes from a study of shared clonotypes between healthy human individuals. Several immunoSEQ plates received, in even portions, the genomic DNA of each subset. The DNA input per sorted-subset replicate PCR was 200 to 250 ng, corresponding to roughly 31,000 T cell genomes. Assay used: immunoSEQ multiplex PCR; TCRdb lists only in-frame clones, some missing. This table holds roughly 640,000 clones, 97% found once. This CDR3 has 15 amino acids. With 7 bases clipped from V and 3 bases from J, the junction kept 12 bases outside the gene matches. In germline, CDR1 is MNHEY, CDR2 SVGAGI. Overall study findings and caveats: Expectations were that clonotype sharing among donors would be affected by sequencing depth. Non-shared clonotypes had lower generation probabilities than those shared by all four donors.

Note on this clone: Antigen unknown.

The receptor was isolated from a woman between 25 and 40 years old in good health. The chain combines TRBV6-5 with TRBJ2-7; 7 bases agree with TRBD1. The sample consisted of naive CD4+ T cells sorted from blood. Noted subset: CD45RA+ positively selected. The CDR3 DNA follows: TGTGCCAGCACCTACAGGGGACGAGGGGTCTACGAGCAGTACTTC. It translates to CASTYRGRGVYEQYF.